This TCR beta chain appears in the sequencing data of a study of blood T cell repertoires in COVID-19. On the study more broadly: PBMCs, B-cell-depleted T cells, or T cells provided the cDNA or gDNA that made up the material.

Sequencing was performed with immunoSEQ multiplex PCR; in TCRdb, only in-frame clones are kept and a portion is missing. The table shows under 200,000 clones, with 80% occurring only once. Germline CDR1 is SNHLY and CDR2 is FYNNEI. Unmatched junction bases numbered 8, after V lost 4 bases and J lost 5 bases. The CDR3 has 16 amino acids. J is TRBJ2-5 and V is TRBV2; 12 bases map to TRBD2. The receptor comes from a woman aged 55 to 70 who had recovered from COVID-19. The sample taken for sequencing was PBMCs or T cells enriched from blood (not recorded which). CDR3 region: CASSGLAGAGGETQYF. CDR3 DNA: TGTGCCAGCAGTGGACTAGCGGGGGCCGGGGGGGAGACCCAGTACTTC.